Below are 21 T cell receptor beta chains sequenced from a single sample in a study of blood T cell repertoires in COVID-19. The repertoire was sequenced with immunoSEQ multiplex PCR; TCRdb's copy has only in-frame clones and lacks some. The data show roughly 500,000 clones, around 89% seen once. Sequenced material: PBMCs or T cells enriched from blood (not recorded which). These receptor sequences come from a woman in her forties who had recovered from COVID-19.

This chain links TRBV2 with TRBJ1-5; 11 nucleotides agree with TRBD1. V lost 4 bases, J lost 10 bases, and 6 bases stayed unmatched. CDR1 and CDR2 (germline): SNHLY, FYNNEI. CDR3 size: 14 residues. In DNA form, the CDR3 reads TGTGCCAGCAGTGCCGGACAGGGGGCGCGACCCCAGCATTTT. This encodes CASSAGQGARPQHF.

The chain uses TRBV7-9 and TRBJ1-4; weak D call: TRBD1 (5 bases). This CDR3 has 15 residues. Germline values: CDR1 SEHNR, CDR2 FQNEAQ (reference sequence). Between the trimmed V and J ends, which lost 1 base and 4 bases, there was a span of 10 bases. Here the CDR3 reads CASSLVGAINEKLFF. CDR3 sequence (DNA): TGTGCCAGCAGCTTAGTAGGGGCCATTAATGAAAAACTGTTTTTT.

The sample holds one count of this clone. V usage is TRBV10-3 and J usage is TRBJ1-5; D might be TRBD1 (6 bases). The germline V gene has CDR1 ENHRY and CDR2 SYGVKD. The CDR3 spans 14 residues. Trimming removed 8 bases from V and 1 base from J, with 12 bases in between. DNA for the CDR3: TGTGCCATCGGTATTGGACAGAGCAATCAGCCCCAGCATTTT. This gives the protein CAIGIGQSNQPQHF.

V is TRBV7-9 and J is TRBJ1-2; TRBD1 matches 7 bases. The CDR3 runs 14 residues. V was pared by 1 base and J by 6 bases, with 5 bases of the junction left unmatched. Germline V gene data show CDR1 as SEHNR and CDR2 as FQNEAQ (reference sequence). The CDR3 DNA reads TGTGCCAGCAGCTTAGTAGAGGGGGCCAATGGCTACACCTTC. Protein sequence: CASSLVEGANGYTF.

The chain employs TRBV2 and TRBJ1-2; the D gene is possibly TRBD1 (5 bases). Germline CDR1 reads SNHLY; CDR2 reads FYNNEI. The CDR3 is 13 amino acids. V was trimmed by 3 bases and J by 8 bases, leaving 13 bases between them. CDR3 region: CASSDLGPGGYTF. The CDR3 region has the DNA TGTGCCAGCAGTGATTTGGGGCCCGGAGGCTACACCTTC.

The chain links TRBV5-4 to TRBJ1-2; weak D call: TRBD1 (6 bases). In germline, CDR1 is SGHNT, CDR2 YYREEE (reference sequence). V was cut by 0 bases and J by 4 bases, with 10 bases left in between. The CDR3 loop spans 14 amino acids. CDR3 bases: TGTGCCAGCAGCTTGGACAGGGCTTCCTATGGCTACACCTTC. This gives the protein CASSLDRASYGYTF. Full variable domain (rest looked up from reference TRBV5-4 and TRBJ1-2): ETGVTQSPTHLIKTRGQQVTLRCSSQSGHNTVSWYQQALGQGPQFIFQYYREEENGRGNFPPRFSGLQFPNYSSELNVNALELDDSALYLCASSLDRASYGYTFGSGTRLTVV.

The chain is built from TRBV5-1 and TRBJ2-2, with 10 bases matching TRBD2. The CDR3 has 14 residues. Germline trimming cut 6 bases from V and 1 base from J; bases unmatched to any gene: 0. Germline loops: CDR1 SGHRS, CDR2 YFSETQ. The CDR3 spells CASTSGGNTGELFF. CDR3 nucleotides: TGCGCCAGCACTAGCGGGGGGAACACCGGGGAGCTGTTTTTT.

The chain has TRBV30 and TRBJ2-7; 10 nucleotides match TRBD1. This CDR3 comprises 13 residues. Germline loops: CDR1 GTSNPN, CDR2 SVGIG (reference sequence). The ends lost 4 bases at V and 6 bases at J; junction bases unmatched: 6. The CDR3 here is CAWTPGQGPEQYF. The CDR3 DNA is TGTGCCTGGACCCCGGGACAGGGGCCCGAGCAGTACTTC.

This chain joins TRBV30 and TRBJ2-3; TRBD1 matches 9 bases. The CDR3 runs 14 residues. Germline V lookup: CDR1 GTSNPN, CDR2 SVGIG (reference sequence). J was trimmed by 1 base and V by 2 bases; bases with no gene match: 1. Here the CDR3 reads CAWSRQGGTDTQYF. In nucleotides, the CDR3 is TGTGCCTGGAGTCGACAGGGGGGCACAGATACGCAGTATTTT. Looking up the rest from reference TRBV30 and TRBJ2-3 gives the full variable domain: SQTIHQWPATLVQPVGSPLSLECTVEGTSNPNLYWYRQAAGRGLQLLFYSVGIGQISSEVPQNLSASRPQDRQFILSSKKLLLSDSGFYLCAWSRQGGTDTQYFGPGTRLTVL.

The chain carries TRBV7-2 and TRBJ1-2; D call uncertain. The ends were cut back, 7 bases at V and 4 bases at J, with 16 bases in the middle. The CDR3 extends over 14 amino acids. CDR1 is SGHTA and CDR2 is FQGNSA in the germline V gene. The CDR3 DNA follows: TGTGCCAGCACCAACCCCCCCACAACCTATGGCTACACCTTC. It encodes CASTNPPTTYGYTF. The full variable domain, in which reference TRBV7-2 and TRBJ1-2 provide the parts outside the CDR3, is GAGVSQSPSNKVTEKGKDVELRCDPISGHTALYWYRQSLGQGLEFLIYFQGNSAPDKSGLPSDRFSAERTGGSVSTLTIQRTQQEDSAVYLCASTNPPTTYGYTFGSGTRLTVV.

This clone has a handful of counts. V gene TRBV12-5 combines with J gene TRBJ1-1, with a possible D match to TRBD1 (6 bases). Per germline, CDR1 LGHNT and CDR2 FRNRAP. V lost 6 bases and J 7 bases, leaving 18 bases between the germline ends. The CDR3 spans 14 residues. The CDR3 is CASGPLQGAIEAFF. In DNA, the CDR3 is TGTGCTAGTGGCCCCCTACAGGGCGCAATTGAAGCTTTCTTT.

This chain uses TRBV18 with TRBJ1-1; 7 bases match TRBD1. Trimming took 3 bases from V and 1 from J; bases not matched to a gene: 8. Germline lookup yields CDR1 KGHSH and CDR2 LQKENI. The CDR3 spans 16 residues. The CDR3 spells CASSPRNQGENTEAFF. The CDR3 DNA follows: TGTGCCAGCTCACCGAGGAACCAGGGGGAGAACACTGAAGCTTTCTTT.

The gene calls are TRBV12-3 or TRBV12-4 and TRBJ1-1; D uncertain. The CDR3 loop spans 13 amino acids. Trimming took 6 bases from V and 2 from J, leaving 10 bases between them. In DNA, the CDR3 is TGTGCCAGCAGCGTCCGACAAAACACTGAAGCTTTCTTT. Encoded protein: CASSVRQNTEAFF.

This clone has only a few counts. The chain recombines TRBV15 with TRBJ1-1, with TRBD1 matching 7 bases. The CDR3 has 16 residues. The germline CDR1 and CDR2 sequences are LNHNV and YYDKDF (reference sequence). V trimming: 0 bases; J trimming: 3 bases; junction bases outside the gene matches: 7. The CDR3 DNA reads TGTGCCACCAGCAGAGATTCAGGGGGAGGTTACACTGAAGCTTTCTTT. Translated, it gives CATSRDSGGGYTEAFF.

This chain joins TRBV28 and TRBJ1-3; TRBD1 matches at 8 bases. The CDR3 has 15 amino acids. CDR1 is MDHEN, CDR2 SYDVKM, per germline. V was pared by 3 bases and J by 2 bases, with 3 bases of the junction left unmatched. CDR3 DNA: TGTGCCAGCAGTTTCGAGACAGGGGCTGGAAACACCATATATTTT. Amino acid sequence: CASSFETGAGNTIYF.

The chain uses TRBV7-2 and TRBJ2-5; 12 positions match TRBD2. The germline V gene has CDR1 SGHTA and CDR2 FQGNSA. This CDR3 comprises 17 residues. V was clipped by 4 bases and J by 6 bases; unmatched bases: 12. The CDR3: CASSSTGLAGWAKTQYF. The CDR3 bases are TGTGCCAGCAGCTCCACCGGACTAGCGGGATGGGCCAAGACCCAGTACTTC.

The CDR3 is CASRDQGSTEAFF. The CDR3 nucleotides are TGTGCCAGCAGGGATCAGGGGTCCACTGAAGCTTTCTTT. The rearrangement uses TRBV27 and TRBJ1-1; a possible D gene is TRBD1 (6 bases). The CDR3 spans 13 residues. V was shortened by 6 bases and J by 4 bases, with 12 bases between the two germline ends. Germline CDR1 reads MNHEY; CDR2 reads SMNVEV (reference sequence).

This sequence joins TRBV10-3 and TRBJ1-1; 9 nucleotides agree with TRBD1. CDR1 is ENHRY and CDR2 is SYGVKD in the germline V gene. V trimming: 9 bases; J trimming: 0 bases; junction bases outside the gene matches: 8. This CDR3 is built from 15 residues. CDR3 DNA: TGTGCCATTTTGCGGGGACAGGGCGTGAACACTGAAGCTTTCTTT. As protein: CAILRGQGVNTEAFF.

J is TRBJ2-5 and V is TRBV21-1; the D call of TRBD2 is as the table states it, not checked on the DNA. TRBV21-1 represents a pseudogene. This CDR3 is built from 17 residues. CDR3 residues: CASSKEVTGGPGETQYF. CDR3 nucleotides: TGTGCCAGCAGCAAAGAAGTCACGGGAGGGCCAGGAGAGACCCAGTACTTC.

This clone was detected once. The chain recombines TRBV9 with TRBJ2-5; 13 bases are shared with TRBD2. The CDR3 consists of 15 residues. V lost 3 bases and J lost 5; bases outside the gene matches: 4. CDR1 and CDR2 (germline): SGDLS, YYNGEE. The CDR3 DNA reads as TGTGCCAGCAGCGCACTAGCGGGAGGGCCCGAGACCCAGTACTTC. Translation gives CASSALAGGPETQYF. The full variable domain, its missing parts supplied by reference TRBV9 and TRBJ2-5, is DSGVTQTPKHLITATGQRVTLRCSPRSGDLSVYWYQQSLDQGLQFLIQYYNGEERAKGNILERFSAQQFPDLHSELNLSSLELGDSALYFCASSALAGGPETQYFGPGTRLLVL.

The V and J genes are TRBV10-2 and TRBJ2-1; 9 bases are a match to TRBD2. With V trimmed by 3 bases and J by 16 bases, 4 bases remained unmatched. Germline CDR1 is WSHSY and CDR2 is SAAADI. The CDR3 spans 11 residues. This CDR3 is CASSDLAGNFF. CDR3 sequence (DNA): TGCGCCAGCAGTGATCTAGCGGGAAATTTCTTC.